This T cell receptor (beta chain) appears in the sequencing data of a study of blood T cells in healthy people across ages. Study findings and constraints: Per million T cells, TCR beta diversity dropped roughly linearly as age increased. Fewer expanded clones and more diversity marked long-lived versus aged donors.

The length of the CDR3 is 17 residues. V lost 5 bases and J 6 bases, leaving 26 bases between the germline ends. CDR1 SGHAT and CDR2 FQDESV come from the germline V gene (reference sequence). Concerning this clonotype: As yet, its antigen is unknown.

Together with a sample-barcoded 5' primer, a J-beta primer mix was included in a second PCR lasting roughly 6 to 12 cycles. Every cDNA molecule carried a tag from a template-switch adaptor bearing 12 random nucleotides. CDR3-containing paired-end reads numbered at least 2.5 million in each sample. TCRdb analysed the 5' RACE reads with MiXCR anew, one entry per CDR3 protein. The sample has 1.2 million to 1.5 million distinct CDR3 sequences; 42% are singletons. The V call is TRBV11-1, the J call TRBJ2-7; TRBD2 might be the D (8 bases). Sequencing input: blood. The receptor's source is a woman younger than 30 in good health. The CDR3 here is CASSARQGSERESEQYF. The CDR3 DNA sequence: TGTGCCAGCAGCGCTCGACAGGGTAGCGAGCGGGAGAGCGAGCAGTACTTC. The whole variable domain, filled in from reference TRBV11-1 and TRBJ2-7, reads EAEVAQSPRYKITEKSQAVAFWCDPISGHATLYWYRQILGQGPELLVQFQDESVVDDSQLPKDRFSAERLKGVDSTLKIQPAELGDSAMYLCASSARQGSERESEQYFGPGTRLTVT.